A single sample gave rise to the 22 T cell receptor beta chains below, sequenced in a study of tumor and adjacent non-tumor tissue in lung cancer. This sample's RNA came from whole unsorted tissue. Three rounds of nested PCR, following a modified ARM-PCR protocol, produced the TCRbeta library. Each CDR3 protein is one row after TCRdb ran MiXCR on the multiplex PCR reads. Among under 95,000 distinct CDR3 sequences, around 65% were seen once, and the ten largest hold about 15%. Sequencing was carried out using lung tumor tissue. Receptor source: a man between 65 and 85 years old with non-small cell lung cancer.

The chain is built from TRBV11-2 and TRBJ1-2; possible D gene TRBD1, 5 bases. CDR1 is SGHAT and CDR2 is FQNNGV in the germline V gene. The CDR3 extends over 13 amino acids. V gave up 6 bases and J gave up 3 bases, with 11 bases separating them. The CDR3 sequence is CASSKRGDYGYTF. For the CDR3, the DNA is TGTGCCAGCAGTAAAAGGGGAGACTATGGCTACACCTTC.

A word on this clonotype: An end of the junction does not agree with germline; a read error may underlie this. The gene calls are TRBV28 and TRBJ2-5; TRBD2 agrees at 10 bases. The CDR3 has 14 amino acids. Looked up from germline, CDR1 is MDHEN and CDR2 is SYDVKM. In nucleotides, the CDR3 is TGTGCCAGCAGTCCTAGCGGGAGTCAAGGGACCCAGTACTTC. Translation: CASSPSGSQGTQYF.

The CDR3 sequence is CASSQSIAGGQGNEQFF. The DNA for the CDR3 is TGTGCCAGCAGCCAAAGTATAGCGGGGGGGCAAGGGAATGAGCAGTTCTTC. This chain uses TRBV5-4 with TRBJ2-1; 11 bases fit TRBD2. The trim removed 4 bases at V and 7 bases at J, leaving 13 bases unmatched. Germline CDR1 SGHNT, CDR2 YYREEE (reference sequence). The CDR3 is 17 amino acids.

The rearrangement joins TRBV20-1 to TRBJ2-2; D is unresolved. The CDR3 totals 15 residues. Germline CDR1 reads DFQATT; CDR2 reads SNEGSKA (reference sequence). Deletions cut 3 bases from V and 7 bases from J, with 18 bases between. CDR3 DNA sequence: TGCAGTGCTAGCAAACGGCCGGGCAGTAACGGGGAGCTGTTTTTT. As protein: CSASKRPGSNGELFF.

By share, this clonotype counts as medium-sized. The CDR3 DNA sequence: TGTGCCAGCAGTCACAGTGGTGAAAAACTGTTTTTT. This sequence encodes CASSHSGEKLFF. The rearrangement uses TRBV6-5 and TRBJ1-4; D not resolved. Trimming took 5 bases from V and 7 from J, leaving 8 bases between them. Germline lookup yields CDR1 MNHEY and CDR2 SVGAGI. The CDR3 sequence is 12 residues long.

In the case of this clonotype: The junction departs from the called germline gene at one end, perhaps through a read error. V gene TRBV7-9 combines with J gene TRBJ1-5; maybe TRBD1 (5 bases). The CDR3 spans 14 residues. CDR1 SEHNR and CDR2 FQNEAQ come from the germline V gene (reference sequence). The CDR3 is CANSWTWINEPQHF. The DNA of the CDR3 is TGTGCCAACAGCTGGACATGGATTAATGAGCCCCAGCATTTT.

This clonotype was detected only once. The junction departs from germline at one end; a sequencing error may be responsible. V is TRBV7-9 and J is TRBJ1-6; D not resolved. The CDR3 spans 14 residues. Germline V gene data show CDR1 as SEHNR and CDR2 as FQNEAQ (reference sequence). The CDR3 sequence is CASSLYMDGSSLHF. The CDR3 bases are TGTGCCAGTAGCTTATATATGGATGGTTCATCCCTCCACTTT.

In its sample, this clonotype was seen once. As DNA, the CDR3 is TGTGCCACCAGCGAGGAAAGGACGGGGTTTCAGTACTTC. It specifies CATSEERTGFQYF. The gene calls are TRBV10-3 and TRBJ2-4, with a possible D match to TRBD2 (5 bases). V was cut by 10 bases and J by 11 bases, with 21 bases left in between. CDR1 and CDR2 (germline): ENHRY, SYGVKD. The CDR3 runs 13 residues.

The V call is TRBV6-5, the J call TRBJ1-2, with a weak D call TRBD1 (6 bases). The V gene lost 7 bases and the J gene lost 6 bases, with 18 bases spanning the gap. The CDR3 contains 14 residues. CDR1 MNHEY and CDR2 SVGAGI come from the germline V gene. The CDR3 sequence: CASKNYRVVDGYTF. In DNA, the CDR3 is TGTGCCAGCAAAAACTACAGGGTAGTGGATGGCTACACCTTC.

This clonotype was counted ten times or more. The V call is TRBV4-2, the J call TRBJ2-3; D unclear. This CDR3 has 11 amino acids. Germline V lookup: CDR1 LGHNA, CDR2 YNFKEQ. V lost 2 bases to trimming and J lost 3 bases, with 0 bases between them. CDR3 loop: CASSQTDTQYF. CDR3 bases: TGTGCCAGCAGCCAAACAGATACGCAGTATTTT.

This clonotype was detected only a few times. The chain joins TRBV29-1 to TRBJ1-2, with D uncertain. This CDR3 is built from 12 residues. The V and J ends lost 4 bases and 2 bases respectively, with 8 bases between them. Germline CDR1 and CDR2: SQVTM and ANQGSEA. The CDR3 nucleotides read TGCAGCGTTGCTGCGCGGAACTATGGCTACACCTTC. It is translated as CSVAARNYGYTF.

To note about this clonotype: A single base separates this from a much larger clone, so it may be a read error. V and J are TRBV29-1 and TRBJ2-3; D is possibly TRBD1 or TRBD2 (5 bases each). V gave up 8 bases and J gave up 0 bases, with 9 bases separating them. Germline V gives CDR1 SQVTM, CDR2 ANQGSEA. This CDR3 spans 12 amino acids. The CDR3 here is CSTRDSTDTQYF. The CDR3 coding sequence is TGCAGCACCCGGGACAGCACAGATACGCAGTATTTT.

As regards this clonotype: One end of the junction varies from germline; a read error may be responsible. The J gene is TRBJ2-5, the V gene TRBV29-1; possibly TRBD1 or TRBD2 for D (6 bases each). CDR1 is SQVTM, CDR2 ANQGSEA, per germline. CDR3 length: 11 residues. The CDR3 coding sequence is TGTAGCATTGATGGGGGGCGGACCCAGTACTTC. Residues: CSIDGGRTQYF.

Concerning this clonotype: Since a much larger clone is just one base distant, this may be a read error. The chain links TRBV29-1 to TRBJ2-7; 7 bases agree with TRBD1. Germline V gene data show CDR1 as SQVTM and CDR2 as ANQGSEA. The junction had 12 bases not matched to a gene; V was cut back by 7 bases and J by 6 bases. The CDR3 totals 13 residues. The chain's CDR3 is CSAGTGAGGEQYF. The CDR3 DNA follows: TGCAGCGCGGGAACCGGGGCAGGGGGCGAGCAGTACTTC.

Note on this clonotype: The junction departs from the called germline gene at one end, perhaps through a read error. This sequence joins TRBV4-1 and TRBJ2-7; D is ambiguous. This CDR3 has 13 residues. CDR1 and CDR2 (germline): MGHRA, YSYEKL. CDR3 nucleotides: TGCGCCAGCAGCCAAGTGGTAGGCTACGAGCACTTCTTC. Translating gives CASSQVVGYEHFF.

Ten or more counts support this clonotype. The rearrangement joins TRBV4-1 to TRBJ2-7; TRBD2 is a possible D gene (7 bases). The germline V and J ends were trimmed by 4 bases and 3 bases, with 16 bases remaining between them. CDR1 MGHRA and CDR2 YSYEKL come from the germline V gene. This CDR3 has 15 amino acids. The CDR3 protein is CASSPRGGQGYEQYF. The DNA of the CDR3 is TGCGCCAGCAGCCCCCGCGGGGGCCAGGGCTACGAGCAGTACTTC.

Regarding this clonotype: A read error may produce the germline difference seen at one junction end. The chain carries TRBV28 and TRBJ2-5, with D perhaps TRBD2 (5 bases). Germline V CDR1 and CDR2: MDHEN, SYDVKM. The CDR3 is 16 residues long. CDR3 nucleotide sequence: TGTGCCAGCAAAACCAGCGAGAGGGTATCCCAAGAGACCCAATACTTC. Translation: CASKTSERVSQETQYF.

This clonotype came up a few times. The chain is built from TRBV7-8 and TRBJ2-1, with D possibly TRBD1 on 6 matching bases. Germline V gene lookup returns CDR1 SGHVS and CDR2 FQNEAQ. This CDR3 comprises 13 residues. V was trimmed by 5 bases and J by 4 bases, leaving 9 bases between them. CDR3 in amino acids: CASSPQGYNEQFF. CDR3 DNA: TGTGCCAGCAGCCCCCAGGGGTACAATGAGCAGTTCTTC.

In the case of this clonotype: A much larger clone differs by one base, so this may be a read error. This chain links TRBV4-2 with TRBJ1-1; unclear D gene. This CDR3 has 14 residues. CDR1 LGHNA and CDR2 YNFKEQ come from the germline V gene. As DNA, the CDR3 is TGTGTCAGCAGCCAAAGGGAGGGAGGCGCTGAAGCTTTCTTT. It translates to CVSSQREGGAEAFF.

On this clonotype: Its ends do not fully match the called genes, so a read error is possible. V is TRBV5-6 and J is TRBJ2-7; the match to TRBD1 covers 7 bases. There are 15 residues in the CDR3. Germline loops: CDR1 SGHDT, CDR2 YYEEEE. CDR3 coding DNA: TGTGCCAACAGCCCCGATAATAGGGGGCTCCACGAGGAGTACTTC. It translates to CANSPDNRGLHEEYF.

About this clonotype itself: A much larger clonotype is one base distant, so this may be a read error. This chain joins TRBV29-1 and TRBJ2-3; TRBD1 aligns across 7 bases. This CDR3 contains 16 residues. The germline CDR1 and CDR2 sequences are SQVTM and ANQGSEA. V was pared by 6 bases and J by 1 base, with 13 bases of the junction left unmatched. The CDR3 is CSVPRITGVGTDTQYF. As DNA, the CDR3 is TGCAGCGTCCCGAGAATAACAGGGGTAGGCACAGATACGCAGTATTTT.

CDR3 bases: TGTGCCAACAGCCGAGAAATCTACGAGCAGTACTTC. It yields the protein CANSREIYEQYF. V gene TRBV12-3 or TRBV12-4 combines with J gene TRBJ2-7; no reliable D call. V lost 10 bases, J lost 3 bases, and 13 bases lay in between. This CDR3 has 12 residues.